This T cell receptor beta chain derives from a study of blood T cell repertoires in COVID-19. Study context: COVID-19 samples collected from the United States, Italy and Spain covered acute and convalescent phases. PBMCs, B-cell-depleted T cells, or T cells provided the cDNA or gDNA that made up the material.

Study processing details: It was from reference gene primer amplification that nucleated cell counts were estimated. Clones were sequenced by immunoSEQ multiplex PCR, and TCRdb holds only the in-frame ones, with some missing. For V, J and clone size, that table is used; D and trimming come from the DNA. Of some 62,000 clones in the sample, more than 60% were seen once. V was clipped by 3 bases and J by 2 bases, with 10 bases between them. From germline, CDR1 is KGHSH and CDR2 LQKENI. The CDR3 has 14 residues. J is TRBJ2-5 and V is TRBV18, with D possibly matching TRBD1 (7 bases). Sequencing input: peripheral blood. The TCR originated in a woman at least 80 years old with active or convalescent COVID-19. For the CDR3, the DNA is TGTGCCAGCTCACCGTCAGGGGGGCAAGAGACCCAGTACTTC. Encoded protein: CASSPSGGQETQYF.